This TCR beta chain was observed in a study of CD8 T cells in Susac syndrome. RNA in amounts of roughly 0.45 to 1 ug was reverse transcribed with random hexamers. TCRdb recomputed calls from the immunoSEQ multiplex PCR reads with MiXCR, one row per CDR3 protein. The data hold 210,000 or so distinct CDR3 sequences, with around 93% observed a single time. V dropped 0 bases and J dropped 5 bases, with 11 bases sitting between them. This CDR3 contains 15 residues. Germline assignment: CDR1 LGHDT and CDR2 YNNKEL (reference sequence). The TCR was taken from a human donor with Susac syndrome. V is TRBV3-1 and J is TRBJ2-1; D ambiguous. What was sequenced was CD4+ T cells from PBMCs. CDR3 DNA sequence: TGTGCCAGCAGCCAAGACCCACTCCCCCACAATGAGCAGTTCTTC. Translation gives CASSQDPLPHNEQFF.